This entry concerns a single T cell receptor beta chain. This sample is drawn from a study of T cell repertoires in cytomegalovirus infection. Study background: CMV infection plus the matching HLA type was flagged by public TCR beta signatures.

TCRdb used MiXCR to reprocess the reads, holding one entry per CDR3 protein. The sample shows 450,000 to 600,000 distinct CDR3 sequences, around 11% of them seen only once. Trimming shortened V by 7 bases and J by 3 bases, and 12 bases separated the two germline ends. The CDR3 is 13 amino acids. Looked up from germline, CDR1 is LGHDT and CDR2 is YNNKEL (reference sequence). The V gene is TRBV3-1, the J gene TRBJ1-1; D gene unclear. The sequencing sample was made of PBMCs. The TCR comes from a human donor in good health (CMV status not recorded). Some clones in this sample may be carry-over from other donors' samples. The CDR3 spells CASTRLEDTEAFF. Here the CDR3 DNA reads TGTGCCAGCACCCGCTTAGAGGACACTGAAGCTTTCTTT.